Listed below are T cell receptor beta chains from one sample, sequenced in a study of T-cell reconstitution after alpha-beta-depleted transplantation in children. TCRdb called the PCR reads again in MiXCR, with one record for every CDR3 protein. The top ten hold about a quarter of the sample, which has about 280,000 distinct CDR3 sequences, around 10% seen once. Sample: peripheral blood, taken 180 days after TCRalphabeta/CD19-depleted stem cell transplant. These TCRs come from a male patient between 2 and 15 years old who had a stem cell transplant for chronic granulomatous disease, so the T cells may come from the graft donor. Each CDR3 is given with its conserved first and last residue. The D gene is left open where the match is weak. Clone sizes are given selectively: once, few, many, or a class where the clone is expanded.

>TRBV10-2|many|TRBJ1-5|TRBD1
CASMDRGDQPQHF
TGCGCCAGCATGGACAGGGGGGATCAGCCCCAGCATTTT
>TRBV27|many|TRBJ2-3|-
CAPADTQYF
TGTGCTCCAGCAGATACGCAGTATTTT
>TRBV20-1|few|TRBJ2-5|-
CSARDPGTQIETQYF
TGCAGTGCTAGAGATCCGGGAACTCAAATAGAGACCCAGTACTTC
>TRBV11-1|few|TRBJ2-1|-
CASSLAGASYTEQFF
TGTGCCAGCAGCTTAGCGGGAGCGTCCTACACGGAGCAGTTCTTC
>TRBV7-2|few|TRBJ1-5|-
CASSLDSDQPQHF
TGTGCCAGCAGCTTAGACAGTGATCAGCCCCAGCATTTT
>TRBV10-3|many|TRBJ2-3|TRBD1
CAISESMGQGAEDTQYF
TGTGCCATCAGTGAGTCTATGGGACAGGGGGCCGAAGATACGCAGTATTTT
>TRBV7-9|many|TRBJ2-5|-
CASSQYQGTGETQYF
TGTGCCAGCAGCCAATATCAGGGAACGGGAGAGACCCAGTACTTC
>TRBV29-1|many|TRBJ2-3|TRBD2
CSVGGGSEADTQYF
TGCAGCGTTGGCGGCGGGAGTGAGGCAGATACGCAGTATTTT
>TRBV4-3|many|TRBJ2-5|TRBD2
CASSQDSASGGQETQYF
TGCGCCAGCAGCCAAGATTCGGCTAGCGGGGGTCAAGAGACCCAGTACTTC
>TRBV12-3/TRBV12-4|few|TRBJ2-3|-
CASMSQSTDTQYF
TGTGCCAGCATGTCGCAGAGCACAGATACGCAGTATTTT
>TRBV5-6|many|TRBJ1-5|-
CASSLGWGSQPQHF
TGTGCCAGCAGCTTGGGTTGGGGGTCTCAGCCCCAGCATTTT
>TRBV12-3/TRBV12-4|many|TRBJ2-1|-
CASSKGLNEQFF
TGTGCCAGCAGTAAAGGGCTCAATGAGCAGTTCTTC
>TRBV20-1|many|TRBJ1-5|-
CSARAGVINQPQHF
TGCAGTGCTAGGGCAGGGGTTATAAATCAGCCCCAGCATTTT
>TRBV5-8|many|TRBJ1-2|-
CASSLGTVYGYTF
TGTGCCAGCAGCTTGGGGACAGTATATGGCTACACCTTC
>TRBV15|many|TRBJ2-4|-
CATSDLGTLAKNIQYF
TGTGCCACCAGCGACCTTGGGACCCTAGCCAAAAACATTCAGTACTTC
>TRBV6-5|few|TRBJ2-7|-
CASSHGTSVYEQYF
TGTGCCAGCAGTCACGGGACGAGTGTCTACGAGCAGTACTTC
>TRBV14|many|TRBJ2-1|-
CASSAWGSDYNEQFF
TGTGCCAGCAGCGCATGGGGGAGTGATTACAATGAGCAGTTCTTC
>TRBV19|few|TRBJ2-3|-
CASSIGVSDTQYF
TGTGCCAGTAGTATTGGAGTTTCGGATACGCAGTATTTT
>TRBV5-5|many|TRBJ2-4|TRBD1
CASSSLLTGGDIQYF
TGTGCCAGCAGCTCACTCCTGACAGGGGGGGACATTCAGTACTTC
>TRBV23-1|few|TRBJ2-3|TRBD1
CASSPRRVGGASDTQYF
TGCGCCAGCAGTCCCCGAAGGGTAGGGGGCGCATCCGATACGCAGTATTTT
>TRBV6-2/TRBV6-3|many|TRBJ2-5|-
CASSLGARWGTQYF
TGTGCCAGCAGTTTGGGGGCGCGTTGGGGGACCCAGTACTTC
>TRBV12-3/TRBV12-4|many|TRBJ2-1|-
CASSLTTDRNNEQFF
TGTGCCAGCAGTTTAACGACGGACCGGAACAATGAGCAGTTCTTC
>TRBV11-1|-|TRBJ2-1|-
CASSLSVFEQFF
TGTGCCAGCAGCTTATCAGTGTTTGAGCAGTTCTTC
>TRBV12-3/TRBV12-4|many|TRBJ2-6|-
CASSLNPGITSGANVLTF
TGTGCCAGCAGTTTGAATCCCGGGATCACCTCTGGGGCCAACGTCCTGACTTTC
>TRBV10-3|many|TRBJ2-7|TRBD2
CAISEPGLAAHAEQYF
TGTGCCATCAGTGAGCCTGGACTAGCGGCCCACGCCGAGCAGTACTTC
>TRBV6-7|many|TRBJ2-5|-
CAKTRTLQETQYF
TGTGCCAAGACAAGGACCCTCCAAGAGACCCAGTACTTC
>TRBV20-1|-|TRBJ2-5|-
CCARERAGGRHQETQYF
TGCTGTGCTAGAGAGAGGGCGGGTGGCAGGCACCAAGAGACCCAGTACTTC
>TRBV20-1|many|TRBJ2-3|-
CSARGTGRGDTQYF
TGCAGTGCTAGAGGGACAGGGCGGGGGGATACGCAGTATTTT
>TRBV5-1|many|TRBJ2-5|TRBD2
CASSLEGLNLETQYF
TGCGCCAGCAGCTTGGAGGGACTAAATTTGGAGACCCAGTACTTC
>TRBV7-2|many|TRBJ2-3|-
CASSPGRKDTQYF
TGTGCCAGCAGCCCCGGTCGCAAAGATACGCAGTATTTT
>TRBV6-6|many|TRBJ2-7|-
CASGRDYEQYF
TGTGCCAGCGGGCGGGACTACGAGCAGTACTTC
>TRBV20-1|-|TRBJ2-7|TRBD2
CSASGWTSGILYEQYF
TGCAGTGCTAGCGGGTGGACTAGCGGGATCCTCTACGAGCAGTACTTC
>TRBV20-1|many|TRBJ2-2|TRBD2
CSARDSGKYYGGELFF
TGCAGTGCTAGAGATAGCGGGAAATATTATGGCGGGGAGCTGTTTTTT
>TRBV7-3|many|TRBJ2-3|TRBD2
CASSLRLAGTDTQYF
TGTGCCAGCAGCTTACGACTAGCAGGCACAGATACGCAGTATTTT
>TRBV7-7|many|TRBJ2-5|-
CASSALLQGGILQETQYF
TGTGCCAGCAGCGCCCTCCTTCAGGGAGGAATCCTACAAGAGACCCAGTACTTC
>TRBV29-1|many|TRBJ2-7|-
CSVRLGIHPNSSSYEQYF
TGCAGTGTAAGGTTGGGGATACACCCGAACAGTAGCTCCTACGAGCAGTACTTC
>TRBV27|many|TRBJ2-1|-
CASNTRDNVHEQFF
TGTGCCAGCAATACCCGGGACAACGTCCATGAGCAGTTCTTC
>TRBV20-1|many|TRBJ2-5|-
CSAQAGKETQYF
TGCAGTGCGCAGGCAGGAAAAGAGACCCAGTACTTC
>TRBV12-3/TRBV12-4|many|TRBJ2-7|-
CASSLRFGSPYEQYF
TGTGCCAGCAGTTTGAGATTCGGGTCCCCCTACGAGCAGTACTTC
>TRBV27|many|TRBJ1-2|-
CASSFGADYGYTF
TGTGCCAGCAGTTTTGGGGCAGACTATGGCTACACCTTC
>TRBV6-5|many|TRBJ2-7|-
CASSYSIAAGNYEQYF
TGTGCCAGCAGTTACTCGATCGCGGCAGGGAACTACGAGCAGTACTTC
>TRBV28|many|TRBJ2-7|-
CASTLSKGGYYEQYF
TGTGCCAGCACCTTATCCAAGGGGGGTTACTACGAGCAGTACTTC
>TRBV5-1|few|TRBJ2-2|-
CASSRILDTGELFF
TGCGCCAGCAGCCGTATCCTAGACACCGGGGAGCTGTTTTTT
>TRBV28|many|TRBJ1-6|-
CASKQGFLLSGNSPLHF
TGTGCCAGCAAGCAGGGGTTTCTCCTATCGGGAAATTCACCCCTCCACTTT
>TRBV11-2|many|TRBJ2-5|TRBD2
CASSLELAGVRQETQYF
TGTGCCAGCAGCTTAGAACTAGCGGGGGTTCGACAAGAGACCCAGTACTTC
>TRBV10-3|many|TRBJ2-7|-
CAISESSGHLYEQYF
TGTGCCATCAGTGAGTCGTCGGGACACCTCTACGAGCAGTACTTC
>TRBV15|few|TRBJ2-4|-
CATSRDPRWAGEKLAKNIQYF
TGTGCCACCAGCAGAGATCCACGATGGGCAGGGGAGAAACTAGCCAAAAACATTCAGTACTTC
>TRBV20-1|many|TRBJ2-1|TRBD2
CSASGSSGNEQFF
TGCAGTGCTAGTGGGTCTAGCGGGAATGAGCAGTTCTTC
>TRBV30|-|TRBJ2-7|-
CAWSPLTYEQYF
TGTGCCTGGAGTCCCCTAACCTACGAGCAGTACTTC
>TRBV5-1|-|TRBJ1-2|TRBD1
CASSLARGPVVYGYTF
TGCGCCAGCAGCCTGGCCAGGGGGCCAGTGGTGTATGGCTACACCTTC
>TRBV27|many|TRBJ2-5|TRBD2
CASSLHSSGNRETQYF
TGTGCCAGCAGTTTACACTCTAGCGGGAATAGGGAGACCCAGTACTTC
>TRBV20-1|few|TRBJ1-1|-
CSARPGGGGMNTEAFF
TGCAGTGCTAGACCTGGAGGGGGGGGAATGAACACTGAAGCTTTCTTT
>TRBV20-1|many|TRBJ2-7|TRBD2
CSARDGTSGWGYEQYF
TGCAGTGCTAGAGATGGGACTAGCGGATGGGGTTACGAGCAGTACTTC
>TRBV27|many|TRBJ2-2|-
CASSFWDTGELFF
TGTGCCAGCAGTTTTTGGGACACCGGGGAGCTGTTTTTT
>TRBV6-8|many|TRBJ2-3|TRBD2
CASSYVGGTTDTQYF
TGTGCCAGCAGTTACGTCGGGGGGACCACAGATACGCAGTATTTT
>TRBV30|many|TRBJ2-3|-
CAWSVRRGSDTQYF
TGTGCCTGGAGTGTAAGGAGGGGAAGCGATACGCAGTATTTT
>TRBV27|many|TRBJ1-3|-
CASSAGFPGNTIYF
TGTGCCAGCAGCGCAGGGTTTCCTGGAAACACCATATATTTT
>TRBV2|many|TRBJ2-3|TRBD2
CASRGRDYGTDTQYF
TGTGCCAGCAGGGGGAGGGACTACGGCACAGATACGCAGTATTTT
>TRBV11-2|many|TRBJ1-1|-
CASSEEVRRAGDTEAFF
TGTGCCAGCAGCGAAGAGGTTCGTAGGGCTGGGGACACTGAAGCTTTCTTT